This TCR beta chain appears in the sequencing data of a study of cytomegalovirus exposure and HLA in healthy donors. Amplification used 60 Vbeta primers and 13 Jbeta primers. Produced via immunoSEQ multiplex PCR; TCRdb's table is partial and in-frame only. The sample consists of roughly 110,000 clones, about 84% of them appearing once. On this clone itself: Its target is unknown.

The study, taken as a whole, reports: Beyond CMV serostatus, there was no information to go on about immune exposure.

The receptor comes from a man aged 25 to 45 in good health and CMV-seronegative. Material: PBMCs.

The CDR3 is CASSQDWVSEDTQYF. The CDR3 DNA follows: TGTGCCAGCAGCCAAGATTGGGTCAGCGAAGATACGCAGTATTTT. The chain has TRBV14 and TRBJ2-3; D is unresolved. The CDR3 sequence is 15 residues long. V dropped 0 bases and J dropped 5 bases, with 12 bases sitting between them. Germline V lookup: CDR1 SGHDN, CDR2 FVKESK.